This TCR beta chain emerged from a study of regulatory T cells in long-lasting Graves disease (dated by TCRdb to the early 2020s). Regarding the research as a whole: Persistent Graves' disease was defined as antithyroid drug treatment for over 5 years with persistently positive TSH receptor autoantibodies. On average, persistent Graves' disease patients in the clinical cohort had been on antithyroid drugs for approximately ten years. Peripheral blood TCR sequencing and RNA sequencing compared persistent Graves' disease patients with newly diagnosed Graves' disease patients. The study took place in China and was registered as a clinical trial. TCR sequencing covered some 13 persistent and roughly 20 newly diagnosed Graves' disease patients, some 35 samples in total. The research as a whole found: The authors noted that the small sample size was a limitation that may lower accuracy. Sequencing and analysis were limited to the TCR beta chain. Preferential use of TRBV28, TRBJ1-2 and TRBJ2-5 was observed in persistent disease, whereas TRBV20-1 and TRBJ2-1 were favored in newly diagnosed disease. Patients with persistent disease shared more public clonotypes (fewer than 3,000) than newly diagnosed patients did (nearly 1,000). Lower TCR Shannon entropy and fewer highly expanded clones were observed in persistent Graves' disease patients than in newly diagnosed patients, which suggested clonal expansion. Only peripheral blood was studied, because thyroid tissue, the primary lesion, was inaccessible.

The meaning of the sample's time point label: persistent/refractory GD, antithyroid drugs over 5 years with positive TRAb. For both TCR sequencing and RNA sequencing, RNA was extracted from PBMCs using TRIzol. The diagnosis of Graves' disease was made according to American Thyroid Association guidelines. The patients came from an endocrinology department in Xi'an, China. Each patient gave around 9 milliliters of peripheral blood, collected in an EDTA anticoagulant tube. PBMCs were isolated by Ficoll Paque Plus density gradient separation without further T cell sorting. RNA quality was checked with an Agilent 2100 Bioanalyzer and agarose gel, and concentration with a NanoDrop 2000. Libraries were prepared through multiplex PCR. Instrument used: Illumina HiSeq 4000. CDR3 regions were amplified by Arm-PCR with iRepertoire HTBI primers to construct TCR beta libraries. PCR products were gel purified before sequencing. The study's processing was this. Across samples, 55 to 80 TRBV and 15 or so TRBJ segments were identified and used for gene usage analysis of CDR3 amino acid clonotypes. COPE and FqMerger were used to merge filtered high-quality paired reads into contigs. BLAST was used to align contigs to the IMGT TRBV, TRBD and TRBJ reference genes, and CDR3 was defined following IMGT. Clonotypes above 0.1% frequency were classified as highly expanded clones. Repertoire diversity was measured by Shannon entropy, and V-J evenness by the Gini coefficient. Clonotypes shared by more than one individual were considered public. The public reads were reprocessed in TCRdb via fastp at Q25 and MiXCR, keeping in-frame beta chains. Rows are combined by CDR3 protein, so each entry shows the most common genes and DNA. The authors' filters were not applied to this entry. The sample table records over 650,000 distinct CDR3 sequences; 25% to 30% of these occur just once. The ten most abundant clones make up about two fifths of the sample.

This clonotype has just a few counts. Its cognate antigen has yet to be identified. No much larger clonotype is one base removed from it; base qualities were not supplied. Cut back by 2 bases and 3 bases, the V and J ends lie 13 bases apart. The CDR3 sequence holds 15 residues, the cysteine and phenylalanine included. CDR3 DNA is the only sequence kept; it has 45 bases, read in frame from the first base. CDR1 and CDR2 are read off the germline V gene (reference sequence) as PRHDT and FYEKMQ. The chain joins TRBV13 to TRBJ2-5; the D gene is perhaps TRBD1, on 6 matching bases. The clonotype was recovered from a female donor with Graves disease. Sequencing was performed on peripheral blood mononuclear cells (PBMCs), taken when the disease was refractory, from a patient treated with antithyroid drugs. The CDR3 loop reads CASSLRRSGEETQYF. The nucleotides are TGTGCCAGCAGCTTACGCCGGTCAGGGGAAGAGACCCAGTACTTC.